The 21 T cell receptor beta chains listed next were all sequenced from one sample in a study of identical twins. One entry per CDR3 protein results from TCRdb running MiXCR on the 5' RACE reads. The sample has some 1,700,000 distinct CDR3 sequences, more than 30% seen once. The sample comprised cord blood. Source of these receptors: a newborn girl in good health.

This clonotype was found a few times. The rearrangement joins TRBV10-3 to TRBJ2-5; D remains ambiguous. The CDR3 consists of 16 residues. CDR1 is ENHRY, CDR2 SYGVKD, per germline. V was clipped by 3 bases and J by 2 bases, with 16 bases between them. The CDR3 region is CAISDNSDGPQETQYF. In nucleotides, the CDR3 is TGTGCCATCAGTGATAACAGCGATGGCCCTCAAGAGACCCAGTACTTC.

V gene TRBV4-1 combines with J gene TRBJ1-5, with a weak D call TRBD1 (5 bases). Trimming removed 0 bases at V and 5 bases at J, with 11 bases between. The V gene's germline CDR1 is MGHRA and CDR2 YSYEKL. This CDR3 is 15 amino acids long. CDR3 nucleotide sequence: TGCGCCAGCAGCCAAGATGGGGGACTGCATCAGCCCCAGCATTTT. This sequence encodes CASSQDGGLHQPQHF.

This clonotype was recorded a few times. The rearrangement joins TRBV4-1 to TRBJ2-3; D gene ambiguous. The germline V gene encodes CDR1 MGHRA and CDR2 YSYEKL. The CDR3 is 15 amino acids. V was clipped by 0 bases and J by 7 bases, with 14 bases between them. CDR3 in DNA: TGCGCCAGCAGCCAAGATGAACGAGGCGCCAATACGCAGTATTTT. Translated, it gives CASSQDERGANTQYF.

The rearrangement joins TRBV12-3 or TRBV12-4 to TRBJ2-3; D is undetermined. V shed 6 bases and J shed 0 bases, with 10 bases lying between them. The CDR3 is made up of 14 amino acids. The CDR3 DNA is TGTGCCAGCAGGGTACGACGGAGCACAGATACGCAGTATTTT. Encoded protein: CASRVRRSTDTQYF.

The CDR3 loop reads CSVEDLGLAGATDTQYF. CDR3 bases: TGCAGCGTTGAAGATCTAGGACTAGCGGGAGCCACAGATACGCAGTATTTT. This rearrangement joins TRBV29-1 to TRBJ2-3; the match to TRBD2 covers 13 bases. V was pared by 0 bases and J by 2 bases, with 5 bases of the junction left unmatched. The CDR3 has 17 residues. The V gene's germline CDR1 is SQVTM and CDR2 ANQGSEA.

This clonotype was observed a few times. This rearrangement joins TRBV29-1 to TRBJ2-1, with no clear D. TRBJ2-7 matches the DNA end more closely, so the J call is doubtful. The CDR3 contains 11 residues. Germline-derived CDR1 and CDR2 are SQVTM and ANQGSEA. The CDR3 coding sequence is TGCAGCGTTGCGGCCAACTACGAGCAGTACTTC. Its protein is CSVAANYEQYF.

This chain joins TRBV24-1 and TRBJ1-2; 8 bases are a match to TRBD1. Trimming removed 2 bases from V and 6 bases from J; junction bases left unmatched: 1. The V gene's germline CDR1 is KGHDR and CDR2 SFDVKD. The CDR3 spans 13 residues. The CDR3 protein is CATSDWTGNGYTF. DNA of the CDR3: TGTGCCACCAGTGATTGGACAGGGAATGGCTACACCTTC.

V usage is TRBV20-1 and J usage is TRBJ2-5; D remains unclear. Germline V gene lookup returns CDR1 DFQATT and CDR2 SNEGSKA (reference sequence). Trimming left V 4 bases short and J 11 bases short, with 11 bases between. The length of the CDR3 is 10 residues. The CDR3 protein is CSANGREQYF. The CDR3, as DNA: TGCAGTGCTAATGGCCGTGAGCAGTACTTC.

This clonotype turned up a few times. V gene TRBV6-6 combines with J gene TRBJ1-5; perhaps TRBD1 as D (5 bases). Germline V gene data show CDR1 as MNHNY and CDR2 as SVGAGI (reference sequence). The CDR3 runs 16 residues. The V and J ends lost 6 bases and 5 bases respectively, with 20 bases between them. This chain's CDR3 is CASRTDHRQRHQPQHF. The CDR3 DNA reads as TGTGCCAGCAGGACCGACCATCGACAGCGCCATCAGCCCCAGCATTTT.

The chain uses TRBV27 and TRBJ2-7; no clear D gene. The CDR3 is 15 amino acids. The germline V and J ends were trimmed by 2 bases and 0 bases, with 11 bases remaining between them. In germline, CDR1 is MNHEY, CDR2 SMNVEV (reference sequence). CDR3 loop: CASSLPGRSSYEQYF. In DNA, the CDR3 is TGTGCCAGCAGTTTACCCGGACGGAGCTCCTACGAGCAGTACTTC.

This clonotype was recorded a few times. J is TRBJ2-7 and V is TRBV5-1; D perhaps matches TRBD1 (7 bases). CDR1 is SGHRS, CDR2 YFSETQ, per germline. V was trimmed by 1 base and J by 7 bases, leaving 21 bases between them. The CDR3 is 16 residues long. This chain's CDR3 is CASSLYEGQGGNEQYF. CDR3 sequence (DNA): TGCGCCAGCAGCTTGTATGAGGGGCAGGGGGGAAATGAGCAGTACTTC.

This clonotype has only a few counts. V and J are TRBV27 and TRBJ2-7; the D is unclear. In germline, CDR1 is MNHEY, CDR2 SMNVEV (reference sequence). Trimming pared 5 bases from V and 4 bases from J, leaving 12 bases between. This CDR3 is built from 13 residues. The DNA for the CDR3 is TGTGCCAGCAGTCATGCCCTTTCTTACGAGCAGTACTTC. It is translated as CASSHALSYEQYF.

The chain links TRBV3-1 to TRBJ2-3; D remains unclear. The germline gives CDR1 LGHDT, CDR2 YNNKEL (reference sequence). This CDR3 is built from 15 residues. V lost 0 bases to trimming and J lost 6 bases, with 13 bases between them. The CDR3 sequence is CASSQDRELGDTQYF. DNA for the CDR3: TGTGCCAGCAGCCAAGATAGGGAATTAGGGGATACGCAGTATTTT.

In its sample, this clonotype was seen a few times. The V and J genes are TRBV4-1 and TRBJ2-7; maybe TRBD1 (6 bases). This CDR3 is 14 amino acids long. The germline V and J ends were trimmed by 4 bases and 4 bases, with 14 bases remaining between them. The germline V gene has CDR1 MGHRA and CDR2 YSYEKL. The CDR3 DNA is TGCGCCAGCAGCCCCCGACAGGTCCTGTACGAGCAGTACTTC. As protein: CASSPRQVLYEQYF.

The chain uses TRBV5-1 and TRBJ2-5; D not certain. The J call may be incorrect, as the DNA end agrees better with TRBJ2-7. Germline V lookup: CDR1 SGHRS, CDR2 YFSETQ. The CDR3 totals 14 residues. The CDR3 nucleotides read TGCGCCAGCAGCGGAACTCTTTCCCGGGACGAGCAGTACTTC. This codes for CASSGTLSRDEQYF.

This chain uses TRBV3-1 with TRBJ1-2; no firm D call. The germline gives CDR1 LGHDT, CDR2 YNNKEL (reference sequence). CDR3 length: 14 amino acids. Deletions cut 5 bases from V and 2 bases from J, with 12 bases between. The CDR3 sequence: CASSGPVWNYGYTF. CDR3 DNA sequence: TGTGCCAGCAGCGGACCGGTTTGGAACTATGGCTACACCTTC.

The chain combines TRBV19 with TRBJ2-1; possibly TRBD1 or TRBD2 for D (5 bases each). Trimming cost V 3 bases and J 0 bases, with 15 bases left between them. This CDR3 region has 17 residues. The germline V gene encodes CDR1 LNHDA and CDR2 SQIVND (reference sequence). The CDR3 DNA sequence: TGTGCCAGTAGTATGGGACGGGACGGAAGCTCCTACAATGAGCAGTTCTTC. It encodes CASSMGRDGSSYNEQFF.

The chain's CDR3 is CASSQAPGGSNEQFF. CDR3 nucleotide sequence: TGCGCCAGCAGCCAAGCTCCGGGAGGAAGCAATGAGCAGTTCTTC. The chain has TRBV4-1 and TRBJ2-1; TRBD2 aligns across 7 bases. With V trimmed by 1 base and J by 6 bases, 6 bases remained unmatched. Germline V CDR1 and CDR2: MGHRA, YSYEKL. The CDR3 is made up of 15 amino acids.

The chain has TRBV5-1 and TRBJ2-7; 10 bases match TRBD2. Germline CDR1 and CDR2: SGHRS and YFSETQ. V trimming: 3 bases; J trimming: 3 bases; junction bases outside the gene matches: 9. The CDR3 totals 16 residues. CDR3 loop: CASSSILAGVRYEQYF. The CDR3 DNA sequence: TGCGCCAGCAGCTCGATTCTAGCGGGAGTTCGCTACGAGCAGTACTTC. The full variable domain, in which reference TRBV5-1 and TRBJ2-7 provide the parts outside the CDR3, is KAGVTQTPRYLIKTRGQQVTLSCSPISGHRSVSWYQQTPGQGLQFLFEYFSETQRNKGNFPGRFSGRQFSNSRSEMNVSTLELGDSALYLCASSSILAGVRYEQYFGPGTRLTVT.

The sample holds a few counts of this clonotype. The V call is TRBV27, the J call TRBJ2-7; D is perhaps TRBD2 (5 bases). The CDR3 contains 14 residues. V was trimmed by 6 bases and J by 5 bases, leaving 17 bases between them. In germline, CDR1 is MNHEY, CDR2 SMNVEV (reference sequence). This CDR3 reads CASRNYGAVDEQYF. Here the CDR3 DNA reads TGTGCCAGCAGAAACTATGGAGCGGTGGACGAGCAGTACTTC.

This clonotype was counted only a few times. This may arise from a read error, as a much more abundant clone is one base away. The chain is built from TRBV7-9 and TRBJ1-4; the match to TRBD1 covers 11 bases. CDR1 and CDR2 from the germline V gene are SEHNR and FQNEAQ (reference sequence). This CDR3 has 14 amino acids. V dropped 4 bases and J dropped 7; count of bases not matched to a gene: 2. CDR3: CASSWTGGGEKLFF. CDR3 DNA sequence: TGTGCCAGCAGCTGGACAGGGGGCGGTGAAAAACTGTTTTTT. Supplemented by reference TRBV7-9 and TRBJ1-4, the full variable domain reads DTGVSQNPRHKITKRGQNVTFRCDPISEHNRLYWYRQTLGQGPEFLTYFQNEAQLEKSRLLSDRFSAERPKGSFSTLEIQRTEQGDSAMYLCASSWTGGGEKLFFGSGTQLSVL.